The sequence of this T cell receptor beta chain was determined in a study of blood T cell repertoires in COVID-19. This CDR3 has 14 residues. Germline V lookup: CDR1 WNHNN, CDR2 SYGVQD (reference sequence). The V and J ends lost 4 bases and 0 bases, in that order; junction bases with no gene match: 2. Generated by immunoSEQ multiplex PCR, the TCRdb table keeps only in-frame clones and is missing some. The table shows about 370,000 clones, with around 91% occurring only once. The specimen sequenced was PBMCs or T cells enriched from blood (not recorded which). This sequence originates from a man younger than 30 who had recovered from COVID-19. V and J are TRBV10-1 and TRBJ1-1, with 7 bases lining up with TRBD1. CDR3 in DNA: TGCGCCAGCAGTGCAGGGGGTATGAACACTGAAGCTTTCTTT. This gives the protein CASSAGGMNTEAFF.